A selection of T cell receptor beta chains follows, all from one sample in a study of Graves' ophthalmopathy and Graves' hyperthyroidism. From the multiplex PCR reads, TCRdb called clonotypes with MiXCR, one entry per CDR3 protein. Among around 16,000 distinct CDR3 sequences listed, roughly 46% were seen once. The sample consisted of peripheral blood. The receptors were gathered from a woman aged 40 to 49 with stable Graves' hyperthyroidism. CDR3s include the opening cysteine and the closing phenylalanine or tryptophan. The D gene is left open where the match is weak. Only some rows state a clone size, as once, few, many or a class for expanded clones.

>few|TRBJ1-4|TRBV28|.
CASSPANEEKLFF
TGTGCCAGCAGTCCCGCGAATGAGGAAAAACTGTTTTTT
>.|TRBJ2-2|TRBV12-3/TRBV12-4|TRBD2
CASRQKGLAGGGELFF
TGTGCCAGCAGACAGAAGGGACTAGCGGGAGGGGGGGAGCTGTTTTTC
>once|TRBJ1-2|TRBV12-3/TRBV12-4|.
CASSFGRRGYGYTF
TGTGCCAGCAGTTTTGGTCGGAGAGGCTATGGCTACACCTTC
>medium-sized|TRBJ1-4|TRBV9|.
CASSAEGDEKLFF
TGTGCCAGCAGCGCCGAAGGGGACGAAAAACTGTTTTTT
>medium-sized|TRBJ1-1|TRBV10-2|.
CASSQGQNTEAFF
TGCGCCAGCAGTCAGGGACAGAACACTGAAGCTTTCTTT
>.|TRBJ2-3|TRBV20-1|.
CSATNPSTDTQYF
TGCAGTGCAACTAATCCGAGCACAGATACGCAGTATTTT
>.|TRBJ1-3|TRBV6-5|.
CASSYSTENGNTIYF
TGTGCCAGCAGTTACTCGACGGAGAACGGAAACACCATATATTTT
>.|TRBJ1-2|TRBV6-5|.
CASSFDPKILYGYTF
TGTGCCAGCAGTTTCGATCCGAAGATCCTTTATGGCTACACCTTC
>.|TRBJ2-3|TRBV27|.
CASSFDYTGTDTQYF
TGTGCCAGCAGTTTCGACTATACCGGCACAGATACGCAGTATTTT
>few|TRBJ2-1|TRBV7-2|.
CASGGGLGGEQFF
TGTGCCAGCGGCGGAGGGTTGGGGGGTGAGCAGTTCTTC
>.|TRBJ2-5|TRBV29-1|TRBD2
CSAGGSWVVEETQYF
TGCAGCGCTGGCGGGAGTTGGGTTGTAGAAGAGACCCAGTACTTC
>many|TRBJ1-1|TRBV9|.
CASSVAVNTEAFF
TGTGCCAGCAGCGTAGCTGTGAACACTGAAGCTTTCTTT
>.|TRBJ2-1|TRBV7-9|.
CASSLTSRANEQFF
TGTGCCAGCAGCTTAACTAGCAGAGCGAATGAGCAGTTCTTC
>medium-sized|TRBJ2-7|TRBV7-2|TRBD1
CASSSRQGGTYEQYF
TGTGCCAGCAGCTCTCGACAGGGGGGCACCTACGAGCAGTACTTC
>.|TRBJ1-1|TRBV15|.
CATSRDGGLITEAFF
TGTGCCACCAGCAGAGATGGGGGACTGATCACTGAAGCTTTCTTT
>.|TRBJ2-7|TRBV5-6|TRBD2
CASSLAGGGRPLGGEQYF
TGTGCCAGCAGCTTGGCCGGGGGGGGCCGGCCCCTCGGGGGGGAGCAGTACTTC
>.|TRBJ2-7|TRBV20-1|.
CSARGWQGGEQYF
TGCAGTGCTAGAGGGTGGCAGGGTGGCGAGCAGTACTTC
>medium-sized|TRBJ2-1|TRBV15|TRBD1
CATSDRDRGAYNEQFF
TGTGCCACCAGCGATCGGGACAGGGGAGCCTACAATGAGCAGTTCTTC
>.|TRBJ2-1|TRBV4-2|.
CASSPETPSYEQFF
TGTGCCAGCAGTCCAGAGACCCCTAGTTATGAGCAGTTCTTC
>once|TRBJ2-6|TRBV11-2|.
CASSLWLVGANVLTF
TGTGCCAGCAGCTTATGGTTGGTTGGGGCCAACGTCCTGACTTTC
>.|TRBJ2-5|TRBV14|TRBD2
CASSLPAPGLAGRKETQYF
TGTGCTAGCAGCCTCCCCGCTCCGGGACTAGCGGGTAGGAAAGAGACCCAGTACTTC
>.|TRBJ1-2|TRBV2|.
CASRRSGYYGYTF
TGTGCCAGCAGGAGATCAGGGTACTATGGCTACACCTTC
>many|TRBJ1-4|TRBV19|.
CAATGAGGNEKLFF
TGTGCCGCGACTGGGGCGGGAGGTAATGAAAAACTGTTTTTT
>many|TRBJ2-1|TRBV19|.
CASSLQVGGSYNEQFF
TGTGCCAGTAGCCTTCAGGTGGGCGGGTCCTACAATGAGCAGTTCTTC
>.|TRBJ2-2|TRBV7-8|.
CASSIRDTIYTGELFF
TGTGCCAGCAGCATCCGGGACACGATTTACACCGGGGAGCTGTTTTTT
>.|TRBJ2-3|TRBV19|TRBD2
CASSKASGTQYF
TGTGCCAGTAGTAAGGCTAGCGGTACGCAGTATTTT
>.|TRBJ2-3|TRBV18|TRBD2
CASSRGGTDTQYF
TGTGCCAGCTCTCGGGGGGGTACAGATACGCAGTATTTT
>many|TRBJ2-1|TRBV5-6|TRBD2
CASSFRGRTSGNEQFF
TGTGCCAGCAGCTTCCGCGGGAGGACTAGCGGGAATGAGCAGTTCTTC